A single sample is the source of the 21 T cell receptor beta chains below, sequenced in a study of blood T cell repertoires in COVID-19. Data came from immunoSEQ multiplex PCR; TCRdb stores just in-frame clones and leaves some out. Among around 300,000 clones listed, around 89% were seen once. The sample taken for sequencing was PBMCs or T cells enriched from blood (not recorded which). These receptors were obtained from a woman aged 45 to 65 who had recovered from COVID-19.

This chain joins TRBV28 and TRBJ1-2, with TRBD1 identical over 7 bases. This CDR3 contains 14 residues. From germline, CDR1 is MDHEN and CDR2 SYDVKM. Trimming removed 8 bases from V and 0 bases from J; junction bases left unmatched: 6. The DNA for the CDR3 is TGTGCCAGCCTGGGGACAGCTACTAACTATGGCTACACCTTC. Its protein is CASLGTATNYGYTF.

This chain uses TRBV6-5 with TRBJ2-7, with D unclear. CDR1 is MNHEY, CDR2 SVGAGI, per germline. The V gene lost 0 bases and the J gene lost 3 bases, with 9 bases spanning the gap. The CDR3 is made up of 14 amino acids. The CDR3 DNA reads TGTGCCAGCAGTTACTCGTCAGGTTACTACGAGCAGTACTTC. Translation gives CASSYSSGYYEQYF.

This clone was detected only once. The rearrangement uses TRBV7-2 and TRBJ2-2; D unresolved. Germline loops: CDR1 SGHTA, CDR2 FQGNSA. V was trimmed by 0 bases and J by 4 bases, leaving 3 bases between them. This CDR3 region has 13 residues. This chain's CDR3 is CASSLAATGELFF. CDR3 in DNA: TGTGCCAGCAGCTTAGCGGCCACCGGGGAGCTGTTTTTT.

The chain links TRBV10-3 to TRBJ1-5; TRBD1 is a possible D gene (5 bases). Trimming took 6 bases from V and 6 from J, leaving 12 bases between them. Germline-derived CDR1 and CDR2 are ENHRY and SYGVKD. The CDR3 is made up of 13 amino acids. CDR3 coding DNA: TGTGCCATCAGAGCATTCCAGGGTCAGCCCCAGCATTTT. Its translation is CAIRAFQGQPQHF.

V usage is TRBV5-6 and J usage is TRBJ1-4; D possibly corresponds to TRBD1 (6 bases). Per germline, CDR1 SGHDT and CDR2 YYEEEE. Trimming took off 4 bases at V and 2 bases at J, with 15 bases between the two ends. This CDR3 contains 16 residues. The CDR3 sequence: CASSLTGRGTNEKLFF. The CDR3 nucleotides are TGTGCCAGCAGCCTTACAGGGAGAGGGACTAATGAAAAACTGTTTTTT.

The chain joins TRBV10-1 to TRBJ2-1, with 11 nucleotides matching TRBD2. Germline lookup yields CDR1 WNHNN and CDR2 SYGVQD (reference sequence). The V gene end was trimmed by 3 bases and the J gene end by 7 bases; junction bases not matched to a gene: 5. This CDR3 is 15 amino acids long. The chain's CDR3 is CASSDMLAGGNEQFF. The CDR3 region has the DNA TGCGCCAGCAGTGACATGCTAGCGGGGGGTAATGAGCAGTTCTTC.

CDR3 sequence: CASSLNSGGNRGNQPQHF. DNA of the CDR3: TGTGCCAGCAGCTTAAACTCAGGGGGGAATAGGGGCAATCAGCCCCAGCATTTT. This chain uses TRBV7-2 with TRBJ1-5; 7 bases agree with TRBD1. CDR3 length equals 18 residues. J lost 2 bases, V lost 2 bases, and 12 bases had no gene match. Germline lookup yields CDR1 SGHTA and CDR2 FQGNSA.

The chain employs TRBV27 and TRBJ1-4; D gene unclear. Germline-derived CDR1 and CDR2 are MNHEY and SMNVEV (reference sequence). The CDR3 length is 13 residues. V gave up 8 bases and J gave up 4 bases, with 11 bases separating them. The CDR3 bases are TGTGCCAGCTGCGTACGGTTTAATGAAAAACTGTTTTTT. The encoded protein is CASCVRFNEKLFF. Together with reference TRBV27 and TRBJ1-4, the CDR3 gives the full variable domain: EAQVTQNPRYLITVTGKKLTVTCSQNMNHEYMSWYRQDPGLGLRQIYYSMNVEVTDKGDVPEGYKVSRKEKRNFPLILESPSPNQTSLYFCASCVRFNEKLFFGSGTQLSVL.

The V call is TRBV28, the J call TRBJ2-2; 9 bases align to TRBD2. The CDR3 sequence is 15 residues long. V trimming: 10 bases; J trimming: 5 bases; junction bases outside the gene matches: 11. CDR1 is MDHEN, CDR2 SYDVKM, per germline. CDR3 sequence reads: CATSPLAGETGELFF. In DNA form, the CDR3 reads TGTGCCACATCACCTTTAGCGGGAGAAACCGGGGAGCTGTTTTTT.

The gene calls are TRBV11-2 and TRBJ2-1, with 10 bases aligning to TRBD2. After removal of 6 bases from V and 9 bases from J, the junction contained 17 bases not matched to a gene. Germline V gives CDR1 SGHAT, CDR2 FQNNGV. This CDR3 is built from 17 residues. DNA of the CDR3: TGTGCCAGCAGACCTAGCGGGAGAGGGGGAAAAACCATTGAGCAGTTCTTC. Its translation is CASRPSGRGGKTIEQFF.

This clone has more than one count but fewer than ten. The V and J genes are TRBV10-3 and TRBJ1-1, with 8 bases identical to TRBD1. CDR3 length: 14 residues. Germline values: CDR1 ENHRY, CDR2 SYGVKD. Trimming took 6 bases from V and 4 from J; bases not matched to a gene: 7. The DNA of the CDR3 is TGTGCCATCAGGCAGGGGGCGGTGGGCACTGAAGCTTTCTTT. Its protein product is CAIRQGAVGTEAFF.

The rearrangement joins TRBV7-2 to TRBJ1-2, with a possible D match to TRBD1 (5 bases). Germline assignment: CDR1 SGHTA and CDR2 FQGNSA. V gave up 1 base and J gave up 4 bases, with 7 bases separating them. This CDR3 contains 13 residues. The CDR3 is CASSLGGVYGYTF. CDR3 bases: TGTGCCAGCAGCTTAGGGGGGGTCTATGGCTACACCTTC.

DNA of the CDR3: TGTGCCAGCAGCCTCAGCCGACATGATCCGGCCACTGAAGCTTTCTTT. It yields the protein CASSLSRHDPATEAFF. The chain combines TRBV13 with TRBJ1-1; D is undetermined. Trimming pared 5 bases from V and 4 bases from J, leaving 20 bases between. CDR1 and CDR2 from the germline V gene are PRHDT and FYEKMQ (reference sequence). The CDR3 consists of 16 residues.

This sequence joins TRBV6-6 and TRBJ1-1; D is uncertain. The ends were cut back, 7 bases at V and 4 bases at J, with 13 bases in the middle. This CDR3 is 13 amino acids long. Germline V gene lookup returns CDR1 MNHNY and CDR2 SVGAGI (reference sequence). The CDR3 DNA reads TGTGCCAGCATACTAACGCCGCGCACTGAAGCTTTCTTT. The encoded protein is CASILTPRTEAFF.

The V and J genes are TRBV7-2 and TRBJ1-5; D is unclear. CDR3 length: 13 residues. The V end lost 5 bases, the J end lost 3 bases, and 8 bases lay between the germline ends. The V gene's germline CDR1 is SGHTA and CDR2 FQGNSA. CDR3 DNA: TGTGCCAGCAGCATTTGGCTCAATCAGCCCCAGCATTTT. Protein product: CASSIWLNQPQHF.

In its sample, this clone was seen a few times. This chain connects TRBV21-1 to TRBJ1-2; the table's D call, TRBD1, has no DNA check behind it. TRBV21-1 is labeled a pseudogene. This CDR3 comprises 13 residues. This CDR3 is CASSKRGNYGYTF. In nucleotides, the CDR3 is TGTGCCAGCAGCAAGAGGGGGAACTATGGCTACACCTTC.

The genes are TRBV27 and TRBJ1-5, with D perhaps TRBD1 (6 bases). V lost 4 bases and J lost 0, with 13 bases in between. This CDR3 comprises 16 residues. Germline V lookup: CDR1 MNHEY, CDR2 SMNVEV (reference sequence). The CDR3 here is CASSSRIQGSNQPQHF. The DNA of the CDR3 is TGTGCCAGCAGTTCAAGGATACAGGGTAGCAATCAGCCCCAGCATTTT.

The chain uses TRBV7-8 and TRBJ1-1; TRBD1 agrees at 7 bases. The CDR3 consists of 13 residues. Unmatched junction bases numbered 7, after V lost 8 bases and J lost 4 bases. Germline V lookup: CDR1 SGHVS, CDR2 FQNEAQ. CDR3 region: CASCRGGLTEAFF. CDR3 nucleotide sequence: TGTGCCAGCTGCCGAGGGGGCCTCACTGAAGCTTTCTTT.

This sequence joins TRBV28 and TRBJ1-2; D may be TRBD1 (5 bases). The V gene lost 2 bases and the J gene lost 4 bases, with 11 bases spanning the gap. This CDR3 has 14 residues. CDR1 is MDHEN and CDR2 is SYDVKM in the germline V gene. The CDR3 coding sequence is TGTGCCAGCAGTTTAAGTACAGGCGGCTATGGCTACACCTTC. Protein product: CASSLSTGGYGYTF.

V and J are TRBV7-3 and TRBJ2-1, with 8 nucleotides matching TRBD2. Germline-derived CDR1 and CDR2 are SGHTA and FQGTGA. The V segment lost 3 bases and the J segment 6 bases; nucleotides outside the gene matches: 4. The CDR3 is 14 amino acids. DNA for the CDR3: TGTGCCAGCAGCTTCAGCGGGAGTGGCAATGAGCAGTTCTTC. The encoded protein is CASSFSGSGNEQFF.

Worth noting for this clone: This sample includes further DNA sequences coding for the same CDR3. V and J are TRBV7-2 and TRBJ1-4; TRBD1 matches 8 bases. The germline CDR1 and CDR2 sequences are SGHTA and FQGNSA. V shed 4 bases and J 4 bases; nucleotides not matched to a gene: 2. The CDR3 spans 14 residues. The CDR3 region has the DNA TGTGCCAGCAGCTCAGGGGGCCTTAATGAAAAACTGTTTTTT. Translated: CASSSGGLNEKLFF.